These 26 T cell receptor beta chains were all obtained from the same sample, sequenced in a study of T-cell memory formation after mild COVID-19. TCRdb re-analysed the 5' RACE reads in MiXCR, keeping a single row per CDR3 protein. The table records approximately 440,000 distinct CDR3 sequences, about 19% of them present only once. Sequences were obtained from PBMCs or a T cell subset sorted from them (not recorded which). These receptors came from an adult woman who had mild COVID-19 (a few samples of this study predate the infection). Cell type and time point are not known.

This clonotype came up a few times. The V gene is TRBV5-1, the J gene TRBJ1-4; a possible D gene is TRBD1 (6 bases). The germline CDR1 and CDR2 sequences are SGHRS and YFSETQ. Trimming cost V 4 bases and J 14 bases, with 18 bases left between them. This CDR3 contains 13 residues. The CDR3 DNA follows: TGCGCCAGCAGCGAGTACAGGGCACAGACGCTGTTTTTT. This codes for CASSEYRAQTLFF.

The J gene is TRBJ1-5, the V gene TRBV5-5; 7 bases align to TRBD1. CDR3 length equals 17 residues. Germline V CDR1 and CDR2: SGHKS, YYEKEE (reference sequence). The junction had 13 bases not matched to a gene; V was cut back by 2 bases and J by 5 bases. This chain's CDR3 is CASSLGPRTGGDQPQHF. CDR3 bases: TGTGCCAGCAGCTTAGGCCCCCGGACAGGCGGAGATCAGCCCCAGCATTTT.

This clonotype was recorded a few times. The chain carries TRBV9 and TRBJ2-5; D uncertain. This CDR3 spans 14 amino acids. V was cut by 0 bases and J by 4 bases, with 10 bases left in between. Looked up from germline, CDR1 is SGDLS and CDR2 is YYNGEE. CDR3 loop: CASSVASSAETQYF. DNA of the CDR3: TGTGCCAGCAGCGTAGCCTCCTCCGCAGAGACCCAGTACTTC.

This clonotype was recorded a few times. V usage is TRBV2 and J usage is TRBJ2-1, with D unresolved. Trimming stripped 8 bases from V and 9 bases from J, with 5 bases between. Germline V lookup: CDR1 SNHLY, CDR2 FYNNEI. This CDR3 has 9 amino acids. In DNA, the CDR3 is TGTGCCAGCGGTGGTGAGCAGTTCTTC. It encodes CASGGEQFF.

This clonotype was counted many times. CDR3 sequence reads: CATSDFPESGGLQYF. CDR3 sequence (DNA): TGTGCCACCAGTGATTTCCCCGAAAGCGGGGGTCTCCAGTATTTT. This chain connects TRBV24-1 to TRBJ2-3; 8 nucleotides line up with TRBD2. The germline V gene has CDR1 KGHDR and CDR2 SFDVKD. This CDR3 is 15 amino acids long. V gave up 1 base and J gave up 12 bases; unmatched junction bases: 11.

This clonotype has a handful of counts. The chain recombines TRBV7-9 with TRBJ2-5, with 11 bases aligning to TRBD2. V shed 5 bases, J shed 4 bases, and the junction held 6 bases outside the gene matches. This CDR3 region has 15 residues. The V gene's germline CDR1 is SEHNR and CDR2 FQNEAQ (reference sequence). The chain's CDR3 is CASSLVAGGAETQYF. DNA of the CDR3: TGTGCCAGCAGCCTGGTAGCGGGAGGGGCAGAGACCCAGTACTTC.

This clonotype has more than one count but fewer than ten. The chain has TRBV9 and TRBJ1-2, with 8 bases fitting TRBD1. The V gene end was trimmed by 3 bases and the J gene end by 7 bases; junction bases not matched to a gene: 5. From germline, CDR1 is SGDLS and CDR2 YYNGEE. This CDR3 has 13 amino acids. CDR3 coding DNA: TGTGCCAGCAGCGACGGACAGGGCTCTGGCTACACCTTC. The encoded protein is CASSDGQGSGYTF.

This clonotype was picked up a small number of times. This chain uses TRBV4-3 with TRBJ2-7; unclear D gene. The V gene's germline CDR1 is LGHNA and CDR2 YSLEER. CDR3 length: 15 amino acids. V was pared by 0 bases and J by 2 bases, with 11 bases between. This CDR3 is CASSQEPRSTYEQYF. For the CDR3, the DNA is TGCGCCAGCAGCCAAGAACCCCGGTCCACCTACGAGCAGTACTTC.

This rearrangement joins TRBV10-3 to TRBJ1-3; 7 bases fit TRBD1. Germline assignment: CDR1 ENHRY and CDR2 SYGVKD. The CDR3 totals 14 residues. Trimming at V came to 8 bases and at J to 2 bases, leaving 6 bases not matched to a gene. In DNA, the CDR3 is TGTGCCATCCGTGGAGGGGGCCCTGGAAACACCATATATTTT. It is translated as CAIRGGGPGNTIYF.

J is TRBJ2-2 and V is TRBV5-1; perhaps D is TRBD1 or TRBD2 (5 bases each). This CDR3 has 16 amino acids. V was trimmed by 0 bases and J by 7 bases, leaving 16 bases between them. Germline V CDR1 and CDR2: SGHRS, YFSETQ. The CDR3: CASSLVGDPGGGELFF. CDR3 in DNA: TGCGCCAGCAGCTTGGTGGGGGACCCCGGAGGCGGGGAGCTGTTTTTT.

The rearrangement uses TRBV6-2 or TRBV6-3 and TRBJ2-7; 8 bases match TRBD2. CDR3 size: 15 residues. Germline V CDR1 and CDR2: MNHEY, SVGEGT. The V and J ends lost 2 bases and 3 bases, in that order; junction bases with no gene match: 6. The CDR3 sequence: CASSYRREVDYEQYF. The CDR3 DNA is TGTGCCAGCAGTTACCGGCGGGAGGTGGACTACGAGCAGTACTTC.

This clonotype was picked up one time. In DNA, the CDR3 is TGCAGTGCTAGAGGTCCTTCAGCGGGGGGGAACCCCTCCTACAATGAGCAGTTCTTC. Translating it yields CSARGPSAGGNPSYNEQFF. The chain joins TRBV20-1 to TRBJ2-1; 10 nucleotides match TRBD2. The V segment lost 1 base and the J segment 0 bases; nucleotides outside the gene matches: 12. This CDR3 region has 19 residues. Germline V gene sequence: CDR1 DFQATT, CDR2 SNEGSKA (reference sequence).

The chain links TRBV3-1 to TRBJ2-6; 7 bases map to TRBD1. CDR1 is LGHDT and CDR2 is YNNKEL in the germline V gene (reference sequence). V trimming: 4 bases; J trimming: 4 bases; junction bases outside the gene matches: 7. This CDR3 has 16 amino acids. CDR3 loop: CASSPSDRVGANVLTF. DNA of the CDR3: TGTGCCAGCAGCCCCTCCGACAGGGTGGGGGCCAACGTCCTGACTTTC.

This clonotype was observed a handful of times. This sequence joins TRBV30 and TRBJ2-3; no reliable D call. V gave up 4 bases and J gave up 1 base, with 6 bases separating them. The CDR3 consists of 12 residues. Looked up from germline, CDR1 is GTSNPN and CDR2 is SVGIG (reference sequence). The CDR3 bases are TGTGCCTGGAATCAGGGCACAGATACGCAGTATTTT. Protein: CAWNQGTDTQYF.

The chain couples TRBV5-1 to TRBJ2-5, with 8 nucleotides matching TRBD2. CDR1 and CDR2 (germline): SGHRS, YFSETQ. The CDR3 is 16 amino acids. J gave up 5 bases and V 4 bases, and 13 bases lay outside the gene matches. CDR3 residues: CASSPSGLVIMETQYF. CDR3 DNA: TGCGCCAGCAGCCCCTCGGGACTAGTAATTATGGAGACCCAGTACTTC. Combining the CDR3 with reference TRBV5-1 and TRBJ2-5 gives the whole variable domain KAGVTQTPRYLIKTRGQQVTLSCSPISGHRSVSWYQQTPGQGLQFLFEYFSETQRNKGNFPGRFSGRQFSNSRSEMNVSTLELGDSALYLCASSPSGLVIMETQYFGPGTRLLVL.

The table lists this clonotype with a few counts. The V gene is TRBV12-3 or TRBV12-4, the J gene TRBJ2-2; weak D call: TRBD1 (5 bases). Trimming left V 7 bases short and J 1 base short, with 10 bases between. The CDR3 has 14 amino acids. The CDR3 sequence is CASIPTVNTGELFF. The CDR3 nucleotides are TGTGCCAGCATCCCGACAGTGAACACCGGGGAGCTGTTTTTT.

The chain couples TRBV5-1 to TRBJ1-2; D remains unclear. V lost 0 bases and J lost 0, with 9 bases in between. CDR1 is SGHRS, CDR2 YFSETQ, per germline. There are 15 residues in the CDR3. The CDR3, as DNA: TGCGCCAGCAGCTTGGAGAGTCCTTCTAACTATGGCTACACCTTC. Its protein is CASSLESPSNYGYTF.

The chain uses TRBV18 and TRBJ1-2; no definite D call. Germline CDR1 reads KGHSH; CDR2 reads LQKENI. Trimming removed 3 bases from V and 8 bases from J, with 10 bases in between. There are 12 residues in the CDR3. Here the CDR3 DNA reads TGTGCCAGCTCACCGGGTCTACACGGCTACACCTTC. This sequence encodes CASSPGLHGYTF. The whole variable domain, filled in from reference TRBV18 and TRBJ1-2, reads NAGVMQNPRHLVRRRGQEARLRCSPMKGHSHVYWYRQLPEEGLKFMVYLQKENIIDESGMPKERFSAEFPKEGPSILRIQQVVRGDSAAYFCASSPGLHGYTFGSGTRLTVV.

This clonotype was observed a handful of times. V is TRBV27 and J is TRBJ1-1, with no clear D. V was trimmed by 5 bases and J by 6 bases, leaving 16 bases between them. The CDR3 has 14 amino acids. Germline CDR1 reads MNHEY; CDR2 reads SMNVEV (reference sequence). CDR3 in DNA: TGTGCCAGCAGTAACCACCGGGAGGGCTCTGAAGCTTTCTTT. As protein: CASSNHREGSEAFF.

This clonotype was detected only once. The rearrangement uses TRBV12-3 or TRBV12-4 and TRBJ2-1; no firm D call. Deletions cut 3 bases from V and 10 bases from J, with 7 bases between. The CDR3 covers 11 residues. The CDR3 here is CASSFFGEQFF. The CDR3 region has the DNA TGTGCCAGCAGTTTTTTTGGGGAGCAGTTCTTC.

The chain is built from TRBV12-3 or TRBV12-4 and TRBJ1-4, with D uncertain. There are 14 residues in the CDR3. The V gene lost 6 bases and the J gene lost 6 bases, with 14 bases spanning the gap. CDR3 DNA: TGTGCCAGCAGCCTCAGGATCCTGGATGAAAAACTGTTTTTT. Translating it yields CASSLRILDEKLFF.

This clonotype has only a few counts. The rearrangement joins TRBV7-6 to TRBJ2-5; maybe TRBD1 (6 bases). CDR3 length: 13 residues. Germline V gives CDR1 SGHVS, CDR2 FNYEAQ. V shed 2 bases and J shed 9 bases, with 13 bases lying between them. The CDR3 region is CASSLQGWAAQYF. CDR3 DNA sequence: TGTGCCAGCAGCTTACAGGGGTGGGCGGCCCAGTACTTC.

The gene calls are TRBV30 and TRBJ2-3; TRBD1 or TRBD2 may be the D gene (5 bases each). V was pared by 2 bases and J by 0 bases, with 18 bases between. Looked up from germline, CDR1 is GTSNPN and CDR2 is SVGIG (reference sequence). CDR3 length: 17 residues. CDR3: CAWSKPLGPLSTDTQYF. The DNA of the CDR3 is TGTGCCTGGAGTAAGCCCCTGGGACCCCTAAGCACAGATACGCAGTATTTT.

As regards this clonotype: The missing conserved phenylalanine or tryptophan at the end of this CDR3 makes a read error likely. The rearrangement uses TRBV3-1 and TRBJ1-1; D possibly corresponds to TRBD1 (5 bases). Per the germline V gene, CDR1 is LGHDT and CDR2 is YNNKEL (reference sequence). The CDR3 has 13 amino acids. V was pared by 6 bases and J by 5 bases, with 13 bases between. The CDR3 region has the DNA TGTGCCAGCAGTGGACTGGAGGGGACTGAAGCTTTCCTT. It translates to CASSGLEGTEAFL.

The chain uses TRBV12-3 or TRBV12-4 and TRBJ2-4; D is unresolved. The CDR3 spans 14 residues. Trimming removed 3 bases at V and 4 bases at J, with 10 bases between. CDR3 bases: TGTGCCAGCAGTTTTGGGCCCCGGAAAAACATTCAGTACTTC. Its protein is CASSFGPRKNIQYF.

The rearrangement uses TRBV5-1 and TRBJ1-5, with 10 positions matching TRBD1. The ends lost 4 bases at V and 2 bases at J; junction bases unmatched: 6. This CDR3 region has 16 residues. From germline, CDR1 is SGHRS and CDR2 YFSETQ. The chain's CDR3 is CASSAGTGAGNQPQHF. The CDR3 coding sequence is TGCGCCAGCAGCGCAGGGACAGGGGCGGGCAATCAGCCCCAGCATTTT.